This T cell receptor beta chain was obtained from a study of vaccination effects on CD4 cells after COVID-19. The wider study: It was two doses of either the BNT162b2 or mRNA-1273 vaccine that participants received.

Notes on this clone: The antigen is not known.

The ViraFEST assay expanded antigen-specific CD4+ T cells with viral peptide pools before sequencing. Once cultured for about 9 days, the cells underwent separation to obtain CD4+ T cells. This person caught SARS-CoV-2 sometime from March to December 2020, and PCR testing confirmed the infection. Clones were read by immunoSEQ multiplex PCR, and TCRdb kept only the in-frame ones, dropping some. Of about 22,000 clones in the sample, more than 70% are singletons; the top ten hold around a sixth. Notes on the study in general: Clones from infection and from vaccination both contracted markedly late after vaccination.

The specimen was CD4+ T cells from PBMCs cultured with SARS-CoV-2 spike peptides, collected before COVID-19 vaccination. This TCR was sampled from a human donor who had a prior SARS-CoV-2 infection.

CDR3 loop: CASSQGSRRMGGYTF. CDR3 nucleotide sequence: TGTGCCAGCAGCCAAGGGTCCCGGCGGATGGGTGGCTACACCTTC. V gene TRBV4-2 combines with J gene TRBJ1-2; D call uncertain. The CDR3 covers 15 residues. Germline loops: CDR1 LGHNA, CDR2 YNFKEQ. Trimming cost V 1 base and J 7 bases, with 16 bases left between them.